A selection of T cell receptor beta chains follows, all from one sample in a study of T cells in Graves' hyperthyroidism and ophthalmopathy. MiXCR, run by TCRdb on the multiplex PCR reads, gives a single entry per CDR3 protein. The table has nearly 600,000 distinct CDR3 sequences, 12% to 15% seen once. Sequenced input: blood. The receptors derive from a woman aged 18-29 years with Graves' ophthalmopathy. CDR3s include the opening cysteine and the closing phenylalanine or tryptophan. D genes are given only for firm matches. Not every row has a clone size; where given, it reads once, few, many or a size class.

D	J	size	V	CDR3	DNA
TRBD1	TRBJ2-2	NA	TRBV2	CASNSDRFNTGELFF	TGTGCCAGCAATTCGGACAGGTTCAATACCGGGGAGCTGTTTTTT
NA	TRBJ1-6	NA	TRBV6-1	CASSSTDLYRTPLHF	TGTGCCAGCAGTTCGACGGATCTTTACAGGACACCCCTCCACTTT
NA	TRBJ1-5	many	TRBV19	CASSIEAPGVHQPQHF	TGTGCCAGTAGTATAGAGGCGCCAGGGGTCCATCAGCCCCAGCATTTT
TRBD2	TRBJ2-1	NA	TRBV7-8	CASSSHASGYNEQFF	TGTGCCAGCAGCTCGCACGCTAGCGGCTACAATGAGCAGTTCTTC
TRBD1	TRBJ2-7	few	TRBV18	CASSPGTGRVSEQYF	TGTGCCAGCTCACCCGGGACAGGGAGAGTAAGCGAGCAGTACTTC
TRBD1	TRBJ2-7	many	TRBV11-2	CASSATGTGAYEQYF	TGTGCCAGCAGCGCCACCGGGACAGGGGCCTACGAGCAGTACTTC
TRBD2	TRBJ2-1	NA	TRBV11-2	CAGGASGRNEQFF	TGTGCCGGAGGGGCTAGCGGGAGGAATGAGCAGTTCTTC
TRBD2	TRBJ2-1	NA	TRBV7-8	CASSLARFWASGRGNEQFF	TGTGCCAGCAGCTTAGCGCGCTTTTGGGCTAGCGGGAGAGGTAATGAGCAGTTCTTC
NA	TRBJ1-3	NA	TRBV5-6	CASSLRRGPAGASGNTIYF	TGTGCCAGCAGCCTCCGACGGGGGCCCGCAGGGGCATCAGGAAACACCATATATTTT
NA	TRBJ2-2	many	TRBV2	CASSDNKGRMAGELFF	TGTGCCAGCAGTGACAATAAGGGTCGTATGGCCGGGGAGCTGTTTTTT
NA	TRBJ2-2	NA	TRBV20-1	CSARDRGKTGELFF	TGCAGTGCTAGAGACCGCGGGAAGACCGGGGAGCTGTTTTTT
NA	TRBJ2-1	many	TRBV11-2	CASSLGRGDEQFF	TGTGCCAGCAGCCTGGGGAGAGGCGATGAGCAGTTCTTC
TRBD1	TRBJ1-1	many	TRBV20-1	CSASTGGIVLNTEAFF	TGCAGTGCTAGTACAGGGGGCATTGTGCTGAACACTGAAGCTTTCTTT
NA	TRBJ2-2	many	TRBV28	CASSPSPRGRAGELFF	TGTGCCAGCAGCCCTAGTCCCAGGGGAAGGGCCGGGGAGCTGTTTTTT
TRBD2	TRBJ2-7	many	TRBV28	CASSSRAGVLNLYEQYF	TGTGCCAGCAGTTCGCGGGCGGGAGTGCTCAATCTCTACGAGCAGTACTTC
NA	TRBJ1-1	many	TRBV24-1	CATSDLDKAFF	TGTGCCACCAGTGATTTGGACAAAGCTTTCTTT
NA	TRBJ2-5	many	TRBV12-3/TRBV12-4	CASSLVLEETQYF	TGTGCCAGCAGTTTGGTACTAGAAGAGACCCAGTACTTC
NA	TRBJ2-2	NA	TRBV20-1	CSARDTGTGELFF	TGCAGTGCTAGAGATACCGGGACAGGGGAGCTGTTTTTT
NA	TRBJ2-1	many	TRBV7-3	CASSLTRTASEQFF	TGTGCCAGCAGCTTAACTCGGACAGCCAGTGAGCAGTTCTTC
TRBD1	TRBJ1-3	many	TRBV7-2	CASSFSTGSGNTIYF	TGTGCCAGCAGCTTTTCGACAGGGTCAGGAAACACCATATATTTT
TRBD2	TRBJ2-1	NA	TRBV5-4	CASRSGTRRNEQFF	TGTGCCAGCAGGTCCGGGACTAGGAGGAATGAGCAGTTCTTC
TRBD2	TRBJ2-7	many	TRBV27	CASTGLADSYEQYF	TGTGCCAGTACCGGACTAGCGGATTCCTACGAGCAGTACTTC
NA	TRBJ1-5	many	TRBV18	CASSPPGGDSNQPQHF	TGTGCCAGCTCACCACCAGGAGGGGACAGCAATCAGCCCCAGCATTTT
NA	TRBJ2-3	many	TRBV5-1	CASSLAVWEGTDTQYF	TGCGCCAGCAGCTTGGCCGTGTGGGAGGGCACAGATACGCAGTATTTT
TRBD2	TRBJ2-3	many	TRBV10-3	CAISAGTSGKIPDTQYF	TGTGCCATCAGTGCAGGGACTAGCGGGAAGATCCCAGATACGCAGTATTTT
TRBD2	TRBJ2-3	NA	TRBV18	CASSPYGRAEDTQYF	TGTGCCAGCTCACCATACGGGAGGGCCGAAGATACGCAGTATTTT
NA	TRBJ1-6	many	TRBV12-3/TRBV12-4	CASSFSVDNSPLHF	TGTGCCAGCAGTTTTTCGGTGGACAATTCACCCCTCCACTTT
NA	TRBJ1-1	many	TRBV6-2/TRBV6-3	CASSWRKEAFF	TGTGCCAGCAGTTGGAGGAAGGAAGCTTTCTTT
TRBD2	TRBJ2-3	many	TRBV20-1	CSARDRLAGVRDTQYF	TGCAGTGCTAGAGATCGGCTAGCGGGAGTGAGAGATACGCAGTATTTT